What follows are 4 T cell receptor beta chains derived from one specimen sequenced in a study of vaccination and CD4 T cells after COVID-19. Treatment: approximately 11-day PBMC culture with coronavirus spike peptide pools or control peptides (ViraFEST assay). These receptors lack a known antigen. Sequence data for DNA of cultured CD4+ T cells were generated by the Oncomine TCR Beta short-read assay. TCRdb reanalysed the PCR reads using MiXCR and keeps one entry per CDR3 protein. The sample holds over 10,000 distinct CDR3 sequences; approximately 35% are singletons and the top ten take 12%. The source material was CD4+ T cells from blood, cultured in vitro. The receptors shown here come from a human donor who had recovered from COVID-19.

V is TRBV7-2 and J is TRBJ2-5; tentatively, D is TRBD2 (5 bases). CDR3 length: 15 residues. Germline values: CDR1 SGHTA, CDR2 FQGNSA. V was trimmed by 3 bases and J by 7 bases, leaving 18 bases between them. CDR3 sequence: CASSLRVGQTGTQYF. DNA of the CDR3: TGTGCCAGCAGCTTGAGGGTTGGCCAAACGGGGACCCAGTACTTC.

This rearrangement joins TRBV10-1 to TRBJ1-2; D is unclear. Trimming shortened V by 7 bases and J by 4 bases, and 10 bases separated the two germline ends. CDR3 size: 12 residues. CDR1 is WNHNN, CDR2 SYGVQD, per germline (reference sequence). This CDR3 reads CASKGRFYGYTF. CDR3 sequence (DNA): TGCGCCAGCAAGGGCAGGTTCTATGGCTACACCTTC.

This clonotype was seen a few times. This chain connects TRBV28 to TRBJ2-7; 7 bases are a match to TRBD2. The CDR3 runs to 15 residues. Germline CDR1 reads MDHEN; CDR2 reads SYDVKM. Trimming took 5 bases from V and 3 from J; bases not matched to a gene: 10. CDR3 residues: CASSASGTNDYEQYF. CDR3 nucleotides: TGTGCCAGCAGTGCCTCCGGGACTAACGACTACGAGCAGTACTTC.

This clonotype turned up a few times. The rearrangement links TRBV7-2 to TRBJ2-3; 8 bases match TRBD1. The J segment lost 2 bases and the V segment lost 6 bases, leaving 4 bases of the junction unmatched. Germline CDR1 and CDR2: SGHTA and FQGNSA. The CDR3 loop spans 14 amino acids. CDR3 bases: TGTGCCAGCAGAAGGGACAGGCACACAGATACGCAGTATTTT. Amino acid sequence: CASRRDRHTDTQYF. The variable domain in full, with the rest retrieved from reference TRBV7-2 and TRBJ2-3, is GAGVSQSPSNKVTEKGKDVELRCDPISGHTALYWYRQSLGQGLEFLIYFQGNSAPDKSGLPSDRFSAERTGGSVSTLTIQRTQQEDSAVYLCASRRDRHTDTQYFGPGTRLTVL.